These T cell receptor beta chains were read from a single sample in a study of regulatory T cells in long-lasting Graves disease. MiXCR, applied by TCRdb to the multiplex PCR reads, yields one record per CDR3 protein. Here the sample spans hundreds of thousands of distinct CDR3 sequences, approximately 15% being singletons. These data were also filed under a second study, of T cells in Graves' hyperthyroidism and ophthalmopathy.

The sample consisted of peripheral blood mononuclear cells (PBMCs), taken at new diagnosis, from a patient treated with antithyroid drugs. The receptors here all came from a man aged 25-45 years with Graves disease. CDR3s include the opening cysteine and the closing phenylalanine or tryptophan. The D gene is left open where the match is weak. Rows may omit the clone size; those that give it use once, few, many or a size class.

TRBV29-1	NA	few	TRBJ1-1	TGCAGCGTAGGGACCGTTATGAACACTGAAGCTTTCTTT	CSVGTVMNTEAFF
TRBV7-3	NA	many	TRBJ2-5	TGTGCCAGCAGCCCCGACAGCCCGGCGTGGGAGACCCAGTACTTC	CASSPDSPAWETQYF
TRBV27	TRBD2	many	TRBJ2-5	TGTGCCAGCAGCTTATCGGGGGGGGAGACCCAGTACTTC	CASSLSGGETQYF
TRBV20-1	NA	many	TRBJ2-1	TGCAGTGCGCTTACTAGCTCGCTCCACGTTGAGCAGTTCTTC	CSALTSSLHVEQFF
TRBV30	NA	NA	TRBJ1-6	TGTGCCTGGGGCCTACAGGGTGGTTCACCCCTCCACTTT	CAWGLQGGSPLHF
TRBV19	NA	NA	TRBJ2-1	TGTGCCAGTAGTATCGGGTCCTACAATGAGCAGTTCTTC	CASSIGSYNEQFF
TRBV6-2/TRBV6-3	TRBD1	NA	TRBJ1-1	TGTGCCATGCAGGGACAGATGAACACTGAAGCTTTCTTT	CAMQGQMNTEAFF
TRBV4-2	TRBD2	NA	TRBJ2-3	TGTGCCAGCAGCCAAGCGGGACTAGCGGGAGGTACGCAGTATTTT	CASSQAGLAGGTQYF
TRBV7-9	NA	NA	TRBJ1-2	TGTGCCAGCAGCTTAGTTTGGGTGCGGCCGGGCACCTTC	CASSLVWVRPGTF
TRBV30	TRBD1	many	TRBJ2-7	TGTGCCTGGAGTCAAGGACAGGGCCACGAGCAGTACTTC	CAWSQGQGHEQYF